This TCR beta chain was recovered during a study of T cell responses to AZD1222 COVID-19 vaccine. V dropped 7 bases and J dropped 15; count of bases not matched to a gene: 18. The CDR3 consists of 13 residues. The germline V gene has CDR1 SQVTM and CDR2 ANQGSEA. Remarks on this clone: The antigen remains unidentified.

General observations from the study: Distributed over spike, vaccine-associated CD4 TCRs predominated at 160-218 and 743-854. Most donors were white British and more were female, and clonal diversity was possibly underestimated.

Using immunoSEQ multiplex PCR, the repertoire was profiled, and TCRdb retains in-frame clones only, with some absent. The sample lists about 99,000 clones; 70% to 90% were seen once. The clonotype comes from an adult in good health. The sequencing used peripheral blood, collected on day 0 of AZD1222 vaccination. This chain joins TRBV29-1 and TRBJ2-1; 7 bases fit TRBD1. The CDR3, as DNA: TGCAGCGGGACAGACAGGGCGTTGAACGATCTGTTCTTC. Protein sequence: CSGTDRALNDLFF.